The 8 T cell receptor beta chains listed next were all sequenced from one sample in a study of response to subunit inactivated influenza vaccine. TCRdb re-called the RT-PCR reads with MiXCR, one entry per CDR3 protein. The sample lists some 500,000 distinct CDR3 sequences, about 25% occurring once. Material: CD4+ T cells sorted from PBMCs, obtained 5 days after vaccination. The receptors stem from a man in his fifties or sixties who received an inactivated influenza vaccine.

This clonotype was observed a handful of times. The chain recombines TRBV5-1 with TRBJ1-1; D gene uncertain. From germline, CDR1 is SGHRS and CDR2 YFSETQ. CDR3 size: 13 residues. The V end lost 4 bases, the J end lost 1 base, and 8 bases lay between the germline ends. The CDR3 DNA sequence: TGCGCCAGCAGCGCAGTTGAGAACACTGAAGCTTTCTTT. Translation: CASSAVENTEAFF.

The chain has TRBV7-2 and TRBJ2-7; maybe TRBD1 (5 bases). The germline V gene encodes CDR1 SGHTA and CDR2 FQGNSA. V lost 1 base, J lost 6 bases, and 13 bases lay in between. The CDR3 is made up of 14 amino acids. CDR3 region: CASSLGQWVSEQYF. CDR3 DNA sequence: TGTGCCAGCAGCTTAGGACAGTGGGTCTCCGAGCAGTACTTC.

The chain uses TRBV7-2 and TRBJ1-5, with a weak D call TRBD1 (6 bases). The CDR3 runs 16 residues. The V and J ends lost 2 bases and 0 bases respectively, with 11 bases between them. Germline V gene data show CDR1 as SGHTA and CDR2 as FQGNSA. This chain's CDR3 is CASSLLATGSNQPQHF. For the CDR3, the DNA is TGTGCCAGCAGCTTACTTGCGACAGGTAGCAATCAGCCCCAGCATTTT.

As DNA, the CDR3 is TGCAGTGCTAGAGAACCGGGACAGGGCACCTACGAGCAGTACTTC. Its translation is CSAREPGQGTYEQYF. J is TRBJ2-7 and V is TRBV20-1, with 9 bases that match TRBD1. Germline loops: CDR1 DFQATT, CDR2 SNEGSKA (reference sequence). The CDR3 spans 15 residues. V shed 0 bases and J 2 bases; nucleotides not matched to a gene: 5.

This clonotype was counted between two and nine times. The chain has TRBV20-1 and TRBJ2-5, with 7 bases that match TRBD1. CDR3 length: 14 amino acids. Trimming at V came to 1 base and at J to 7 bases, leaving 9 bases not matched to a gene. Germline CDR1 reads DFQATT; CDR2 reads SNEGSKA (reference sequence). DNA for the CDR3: TGCAGTGCTAGAGTCGGACAGGTCGGCGGGACCCAGTACTTC. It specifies CSARVGQVGGTQYF.

CDR3 sequence reads: CASSLSGIPSGEKLFF. CDR3 DNA: TGTGCCAGCAGCTTAAGCGGGATTCCTTCGGGGGAAAAACTGTTTTTT. The chain couples TRBV7-2 to TRBJ1-4; D unresolved. V lost 2 bases, J lost 8 bases, and 18 bases lay in between. CDR1 and CDR2 from the germline V gene are SGHTA and FQGNSA. This CDR3 contains 16 residues.

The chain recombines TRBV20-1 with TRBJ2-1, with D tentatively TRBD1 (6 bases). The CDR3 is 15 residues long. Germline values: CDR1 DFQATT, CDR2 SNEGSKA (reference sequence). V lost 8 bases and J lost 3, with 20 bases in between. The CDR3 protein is CSSRGQASGYNEQFF. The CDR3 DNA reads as TGCAGTTCCAGGGGCCAGGCTTCGGGCTACAATGAGCAGTTCTTC.

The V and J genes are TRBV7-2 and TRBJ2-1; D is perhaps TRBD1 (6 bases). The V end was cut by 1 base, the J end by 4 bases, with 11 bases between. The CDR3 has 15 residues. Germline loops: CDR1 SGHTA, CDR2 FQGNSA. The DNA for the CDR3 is TGTGCCAGCAGCTTAGTTTTAGACAGGTACAATGAGCAGTTCTTC. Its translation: CASSLVLDRYNEQFF.